The 10 T cell receptor beta chains below were found in one sample sequenced in a study of neurological immune-mediated disorders. TCRdb fed the 5' RACE reads into MiXCR, producing one record per CDR3 protein. The sample records roughly 89,000 distinct CDR3 sequences, 2.6% being singletons. The sequencing input was PBMCs. The receptors were sampled from a woman in her twenties or thirties with multiple sclerosis.

This clonotype was found a few times. Here the CDR3 DNA reads TGTGCCAGCAGCACCCCCTTCCCCGGGACAGGGCGCGAGCAGTACTTC. This sequence encodes CASSTPFPGTGREQYF. V gene TRBV27 combines with J gene TRBJ2-7, with 9 bases aligning to TRBD1. The CDR3 totals 16 residues. CDR1 is MNHEY, CDR2 SMNVEV, per germline (reference sequence). V trimming: 6 bases; J trimming: 6 bases; junction bases outside the gene matches: 15.

This clonotype was counted many times. V is TRBV12-3 or TRBV12-4 and J is TRBJ1-2; TRBD1 matches 7 bases. The V and J ends lost 6 bases and 2 bases, in that order; junction bases with no gene match: 3. The CDR3 contains 13 residues. CDR3 bases: TGTGCCAGCAGCGAACAGGGGAACTATGGCTACACCTTC. Translation: CASSEQGNYGYTF.

This clonotype was counted ten times or more. CDR3 amino acids: CSASFWTSGGSTDTQYF. The CDR3, as DNA: TGCAGTGCTAGCTTTTGGACTAGCGGGGGGAGCACAGATACGCAGTATTTT. J is TRBJ2-3 and V is TRBV20-1; 14 positions agree with TRBD2. V lost 3 bases, J lost 0 bases, and 5 bases stayed unmatched. Germline assignment: CDR1 DFQATT and CDR2 SNEGSKA (reference sequence). This CDR3 spans 17 amino acids.

The table lists this clonotype with many counts. The chain links TRBV5-1 to TRBJ2-5; D is ambiguous. The germline CDR1 and CDR2 sequences are SGHRS and YFSETQ. The CDR3 is 16 amino acids. V lost 0 bases and J lost 1, with 13 bases in between. CDR3 region: CASSLALMQGQETQYF. CDR3 DNA sequence: TGCGCCAGCAGCTTGGCCCTAATGCAAGGCCAAGAGACCCAGTACTTC.

This clonotype was counted at least ten times. V and J are TRBV27 and TRBJ1-1; 8 bases agree with TRBD1. V trimming: 5 bases; J trimming: 0 bases; junction bases outside the gene matches: 5. From germline, CDR1 is MNHEY and CDR2 SMNVEV (reference sequence). This CDR3 comprises 15 residues. The CDR3 nucleotides are TGTGCCAGCAGTCCCCAGACAGGGGTGAACACTGAAGCTTTCTTT. Translation: CASSPQTGVNTEAFF.

This clonotype was recorded at least ten times. The chain links TRBV10-3 to TRBJ1-1; perhaps TRBD1 as D (6 bases). Trimming took off 4 bases at V and 0 bases at J, with 15 bases between the two ends. Germline V gene data show CDR1 as ENHRY and CDR2 as SYGVKD. CDR3 size: 16 residues. DNA of the CDR3: TGTGCCATCAGTGGGTTCGGGGACACCCTGAACACTGAAGCTTTCTTT. This translates into CAISGFGDTLNTEAFF.

This clonotype was detected ten times or more. The V call is TRBV29-1, the J call TRBJ2-7; 12 nucleotides agree with TRBD2. Germline V gives CDR1 SQVTM, CDR2 ANQGSEA. The CDR3 has 12 residues. The V and J ends lost 7 bases and 4 bases, in that order; junction bases with no gene match: 2. CDR3 sequence (DNA): TGCAGCGGGACTAGCGGGAAATACGAGCAGTACTTC. Protein product: CSGTSGKYEQYF.

This clonotype has ten or more counts. The chain has TRBV29-1 and TRBJ2-6; a weak D match, TRBD1 (6 bases). The CDR3 totals 15 residues. Looked up from germline, CDR1 is SQVTM and CDR2 is ANQGSEA. V was shortened by 4 bases and J by 0 bases, with 10 bases between the two germline ends. CDR3 DNA sequence: TGCAGCGTTGCCGACAGGAGCTCTGGGGCCAACGTCCTGACTTTC. Encoded protein: CSVADRSSGANVLTF.

This clonotype was picked up many times. For the CDR3, the DNA is TGCAGTGCTAGGTCCTCCCTCGGGTATGACACTGAAGCTTTCTTT. It translates to CSARSSLGYDTEAFF. The genes are TRBV20-1 and TRBJ1-1, with no clear D. Germline CDR1 DFQATT, CDR2 SNEGSKA (reference sequence). Trimming cost V 3 bases and J 3 bases, with 17 bases left between them. The CDR3 is 15 residues long.

This clonotype was counted many times. The chain uses TRBV27 and TRBJ1-1, with D tentatively TRBD1 (6 bases). V was clipped by 4 bases and J by 0 bases, with 12 bases between them. The CDR3 covers 15 residues. Germline V gives CDR1 MNHEY, CDR2 SMNVEV (reference sequence). The chain's CDR3 is CASSSTGWVNTEAFF. In nucleotides, the CDR3 is TGTGCCAGCAGTTCCACAGGGTGGGTGAACACTGAAGCTTTCTTT.